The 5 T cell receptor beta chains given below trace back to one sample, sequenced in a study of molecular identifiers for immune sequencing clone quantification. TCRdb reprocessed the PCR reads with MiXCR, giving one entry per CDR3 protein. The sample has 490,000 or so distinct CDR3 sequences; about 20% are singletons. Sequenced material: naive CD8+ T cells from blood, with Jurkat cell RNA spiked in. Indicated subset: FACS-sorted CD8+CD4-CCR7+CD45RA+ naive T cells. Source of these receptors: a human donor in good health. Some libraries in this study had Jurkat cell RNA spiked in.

The CDR3 region has the DNA TGTGCCAGTAGTATTGGAGGGCGGGGGTCCTCTGAAGCTTTCTTT. This translates into CASSIGGRGSSEAFF. This chain uses TRBV19 with TRBJ1-1; a possible D gene is TRBD1 (5 bases). The CDR3 sequence is 15 residues long. Germline CDR1 LNHDA, CDR2 SQIVND (reference sequence). The germline V and J ends were trimmed by 3 bases and 6 bases, with 17 bases remaining between them. Using reference TRBV19 and TRBJ1-1 for the parts outside the CDR3, the full variable domain is DGGITQSPKYLFRKEGQNVTLSCEQNLNHDAMYWYRQDPGQGLRLIYYSQIVNDFQKGDIAEGYSVSREKKESFPLTVTSAQKNPTAFYLCASSIGGRGSSEAFFGQGTRLTVV.

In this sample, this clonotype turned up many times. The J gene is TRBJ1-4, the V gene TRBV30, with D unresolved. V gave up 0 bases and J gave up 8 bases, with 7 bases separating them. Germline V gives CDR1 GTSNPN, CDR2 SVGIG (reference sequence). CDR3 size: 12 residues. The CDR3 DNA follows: TGTGCCTGGAGTGTATTCGGGGAAAAACTGTTTTTT. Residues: CAWSVFGEKLFF.

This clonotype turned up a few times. Here the CDR3 DNA reads TGCGCCAGCAGCCAAGCTGGGGGACCAGGGGGTGAGCAGTTCTTC. The encoded protein is CASSQAGGPGGEQFF. The chain uses TRBV4-1 and TRBJ2-1; 7 positions agree with TRBD1. Germline lookup yields CDR1 MGHRA and CDR2 YSYEKL. Losses at the gene ends were 1 base for V and 9 bases for J; bases not matched to a gene: 9. The CDR3 consists of 15 residues.

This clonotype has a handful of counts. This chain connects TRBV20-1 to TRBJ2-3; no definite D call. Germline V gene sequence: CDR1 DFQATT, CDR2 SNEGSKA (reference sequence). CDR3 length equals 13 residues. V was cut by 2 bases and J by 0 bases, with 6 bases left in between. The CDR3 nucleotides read TGCAGTGCTAGATTCCCAAGCACAGATACGCAGTATTTT. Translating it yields CSARFPSTDTQYF.

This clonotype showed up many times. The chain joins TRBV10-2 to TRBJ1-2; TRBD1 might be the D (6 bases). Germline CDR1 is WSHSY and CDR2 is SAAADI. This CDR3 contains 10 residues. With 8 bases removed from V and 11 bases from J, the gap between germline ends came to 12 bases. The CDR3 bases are TGCGCCAGCTTCTCACAGGGATACACCTTC. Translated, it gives CASFSQGYTF.